The rows below give T cell receptor beta chains drawn from one sample of a study of cytomegalovirus exposure and HLA in healthy donors. Sequencing was performed with immunoSEQ multiplex PCR; in TCRdb, only in-frame clones are kept and a portion is missing. Of fewer than 130,000 clones listed, about 80% were seen once; the top ten hold more than 3%. Sample: PBMCs. Receptor source: a woman aged 40 to 50 in good health and CMV-seronegative. Each CDR3 is given without its conserved first and last residue.

j_call,v_call,cdr3_aa
TRBJ2-7,TRBV28,ASSFSGLPYEQY
TRBJ2-4,TRBV28,ASSSTGDIQY
TRBJ2-1,TRBV5-4,ASSGASVSYNEQF
TRBJ2-7,TRBV11-2,ASSFDPSSYEQY
TRBJ1-2,TRBV28,ASIPRAGTGNVKGYT
TRBJ2-2,TRBV5-4,ASGDRTNTGELF
TRBJ2-1,TRBV7-7,ASSSGTGDNEQF
TRBJ2-7,TRBV21-1,ASSSIGGVKDYEQY
TRBJ1-1,TRBV20-1,RMSTNTEAF
TRBJ1-4,TRBV19,ASSIDRDRDGGKLF
TRBJ1-2,TRBV7-9,ASSHTGQGYYGYT
TRBJ1-2,TRBV4-3,ASSQEGAFGGGYT
TRBJ1-1,TRBV11-3,ASSQDTYTEAF
TRBJ1-6,TRBV4-1,ASSQDQGAGRNSPLH
TRBJ1-6,TRBV27,ASSLQGAYNSPLH
TRBJ1-5,TRBV28,ASSYRDMHSQPQH
TRBJ2-3,TRBV5-1,ASSLRSATDTQY
TRBJ1-3,TRBV30,AWRPRTYGGNTIY
TRBJ2-5,TRBV29-1,SAQSQGGQETQY
TRBJ2-7,TRBV7-9,ASSLVGELY
TRBJ2-7,TRBV7-8,ASSSDVRGAYEQY
TRBJ2-2,TRBV6-5,ASRIRLGNTGELF
TRBJ2-3,TRBV7-8,ASSLFGSGGDTQY
TRBJ1-5,TRBV19,ASSIVGGGNQPQH
TRBJ2-7,TRBV7-8,ASSGLSQHGQYTYEQY
TRBJ1-4,TRBV4-3,ASSHPSRASEEKLF
TRBJ1-6,TRBV27,ASTQGTSPLH
TRBJ2-3,TRBV2,ASRTSGKSTDTQY
TRBJ1-1,TRBV11-2,ASSWDGGGNTEAF
TRBJ2-3,TRBV9,ASSVAGTTPSTDTQY
TRBJ2-1,TRBV7-8,ASSLALASGSYNEQF
TRBJ2-2,TRBV28,ASRLSERILTGELF
TRBJ2-2,TRBV4-3,ASSQELSGIGELF
TRBJ2-6,TRBV5-1,ASSFTGTGANVLT
TRBJ2-3,TRBV25-1,ASSKRTGRSTDTQY
TRBJ2-5,TRBV5-1,ASSSAGDRGSKTQY
TRBJ1-4,TRBV5-1,ASSLGGKNEKLF
TRBJ1-2,TRBV7-2,ATAIHEGGYT
TRBJ2-6,TRBV11-2,ASSLWAGANVLT
TRBJ2-3,TRBV2,ASREADRGH
TRBJ1-1,TRBV5-1,ASSPPEGWTEAF
TRBJ2-5,TRBV5-4,ASSAGGAQETQY
TRBJ1-2,TRBV7-2,ASTPQAGNYGYT
TRBJ1-1,TRBV5-1,ASSLAVGDTEAF
TRBJ1-3,TRBV7-2,ASSFSGTYSGNTIY
TRBJ1-6,TRBV9,ASSGGTGNSPLH
TRBJ2-7,TRBV6-1,ASSEARSRGGYEQY
TRBJ2-2,TRBV10-3,AISLSGGAGTGELF
TRBJ2-3,TRBV29-1,SAEAGHEAGEAYDTQY